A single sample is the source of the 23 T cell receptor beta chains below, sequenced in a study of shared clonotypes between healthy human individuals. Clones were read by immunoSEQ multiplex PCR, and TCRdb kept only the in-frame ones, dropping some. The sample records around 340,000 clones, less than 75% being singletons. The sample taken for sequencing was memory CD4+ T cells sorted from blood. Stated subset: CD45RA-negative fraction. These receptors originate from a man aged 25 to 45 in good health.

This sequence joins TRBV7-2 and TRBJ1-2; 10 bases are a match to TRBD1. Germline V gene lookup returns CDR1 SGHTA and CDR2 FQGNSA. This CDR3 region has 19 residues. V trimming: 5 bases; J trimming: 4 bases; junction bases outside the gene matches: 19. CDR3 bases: TGTGCCAGCAGCCGAATCATTTGGGACAGGGGCGCGCAGAGCTATGGCTACACCTTC. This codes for CASSRIIWDRGAQSYGYTF.

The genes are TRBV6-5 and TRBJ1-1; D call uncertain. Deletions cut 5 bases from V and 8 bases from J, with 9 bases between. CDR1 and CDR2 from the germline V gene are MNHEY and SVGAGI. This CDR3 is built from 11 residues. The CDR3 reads CASSDQLEAFF. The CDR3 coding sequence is TGTGCCAGCAGTGATCAATTGGAAGCTTTCTTT.

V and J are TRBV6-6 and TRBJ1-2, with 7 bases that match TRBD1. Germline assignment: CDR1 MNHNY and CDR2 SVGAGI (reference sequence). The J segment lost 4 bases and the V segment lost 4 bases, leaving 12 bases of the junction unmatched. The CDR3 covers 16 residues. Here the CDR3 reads CASSLSDVRQGYGYTF. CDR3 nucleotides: TGTGCCAGCAGTTTATCCGACGTCCGACAGGGCTATGGCTACACCTTC.

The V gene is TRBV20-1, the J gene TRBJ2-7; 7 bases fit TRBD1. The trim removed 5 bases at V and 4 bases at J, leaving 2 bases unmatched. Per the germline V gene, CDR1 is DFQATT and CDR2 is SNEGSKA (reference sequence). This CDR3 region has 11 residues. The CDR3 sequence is CSALGQYEQYF. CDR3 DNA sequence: TGCAGTGCTCTGGGACAGTACGAGCAGTACTTC.

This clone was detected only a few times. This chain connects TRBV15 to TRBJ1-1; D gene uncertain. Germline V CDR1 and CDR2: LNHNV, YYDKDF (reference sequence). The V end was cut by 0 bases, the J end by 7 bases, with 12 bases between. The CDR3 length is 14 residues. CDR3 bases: TGTGCCACCAGCAGAGAAGGCAGCGCCTATGAAGCTTTCTTT. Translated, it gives CATSREGSAYEAFF.

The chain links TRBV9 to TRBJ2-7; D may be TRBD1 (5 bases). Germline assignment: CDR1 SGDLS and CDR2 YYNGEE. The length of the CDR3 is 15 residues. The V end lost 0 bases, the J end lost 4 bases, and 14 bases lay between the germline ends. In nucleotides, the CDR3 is TGTGCCAGCAGCGTAGATTACGGCAGGGCTTACGAGCAGTACTTC. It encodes CASSVDYGRAYEQYF.

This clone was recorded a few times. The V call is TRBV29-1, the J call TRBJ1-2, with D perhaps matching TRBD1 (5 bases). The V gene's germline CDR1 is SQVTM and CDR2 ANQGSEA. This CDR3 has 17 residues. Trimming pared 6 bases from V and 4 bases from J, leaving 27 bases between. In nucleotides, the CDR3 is TGCAGCGTGGGGCCGGACGGCCAAGGTGCCTCAAGCTATGGCTACACCTTC. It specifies CSVGPDGQGASSYGYTF.

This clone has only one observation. In nucleotides, the CDR3 is TGTGCCAGCAGCGTCGGTACGGGAGTAGCGGAGACCCAGTACTTC. Its protein product is CASSVGTGVAETQYF. The chain is built from TRBV11-2 and TRBJ2-5; D is perhaps TRBD2 (6 bases). Per the germline V gene, CDR1 is SGHAT and CDR2 is FQNNGV. The V end was cut by 5 bases, the J end by 5 bases, with 18 bases between. The CDR3 loop spans 15 amino acids. Complete variable domain (other parts from reference TRBV11-2 and TRBJ2-5): EAGVAQSPRYKIIEKRQSVAFWCNPISGHATLYWYQQILGQGPKLLIQFQNNGVVDDSQLPKDRFSAERLKGVDSTLKIQPAKLEDSAVYLCASSVGTGVAETQYFGPGTRLLVL.

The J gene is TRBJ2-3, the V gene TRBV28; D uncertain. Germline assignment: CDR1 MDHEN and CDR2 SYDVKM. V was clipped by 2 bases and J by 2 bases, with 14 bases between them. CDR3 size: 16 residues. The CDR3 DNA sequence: TGTGCCAGCAGTTTAGGGTCTCTACTTTACACAGATACGCAGTATTTT. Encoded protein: CASSLGSLLYTDTQYF.

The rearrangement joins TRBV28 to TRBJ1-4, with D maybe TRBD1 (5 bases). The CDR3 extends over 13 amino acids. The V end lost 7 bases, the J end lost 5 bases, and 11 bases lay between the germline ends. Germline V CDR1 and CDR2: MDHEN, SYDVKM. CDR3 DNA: TGTGCCAGCAATGACAGTTCGAATGAAAAACTGTTTTTT. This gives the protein CASNDSSNEKLFF. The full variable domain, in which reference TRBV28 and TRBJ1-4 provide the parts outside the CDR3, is DVKVTQSSRYLVKRTGEKVFLECVQDMDHENMFWYRQDPGLGLRLIYFSYDVKMKEKGDIPEGYSVSREKKERFSLILESASTNQTSMYLCASNDSSNEKLFFGSGTQLSVL.

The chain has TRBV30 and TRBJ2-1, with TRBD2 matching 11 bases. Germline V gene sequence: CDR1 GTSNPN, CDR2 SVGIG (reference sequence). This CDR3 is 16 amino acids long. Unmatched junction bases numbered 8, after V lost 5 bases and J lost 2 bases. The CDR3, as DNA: TGTGCCTGGGACTCGGGACTAGCGGTCCCCTACAATGAGCAGTTCTTC. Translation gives CAWDSGLAVPYNEQFF. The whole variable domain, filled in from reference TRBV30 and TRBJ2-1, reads SQTIHQWPATLVQPVGSPLSLECTVEGTSNPNLYWYRQAAGRGLQLLFYSVGIGQISSEVPQNLSASRPQDRQFILSSKKLLLSDSGFYLCAWDSGLAVPYNEQFFGPGTRLTVL.

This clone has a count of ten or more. CDR3 in amino acids: CASSLGGPYEQYF. CDR3 nucleotides: TGTGCCAGCAGCTTGGGAGGCCCCTACGAGCAGTACTTC. The chain recombines TRBV5-6 with TRBJ2-7; D unresolved. V shed 0 bases and J shed 2 bases, with 6 bases lying between them. Germline V gives CDR1 SGHDT, CDR2 YYEEEE. This CDR3 spans 13 amino acids.

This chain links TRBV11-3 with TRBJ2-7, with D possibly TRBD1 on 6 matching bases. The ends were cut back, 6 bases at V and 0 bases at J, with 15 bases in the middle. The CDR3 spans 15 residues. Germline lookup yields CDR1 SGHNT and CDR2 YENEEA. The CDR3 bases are TGTGCCAGCAGAACTCGACAGGTTAGCTCCTACGAGCAGTACTTC. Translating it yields CASRTRQVSSYEQYF. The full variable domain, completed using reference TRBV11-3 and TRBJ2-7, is EAGVVQSPRYKIIEKKQPVAFWCNPISGHNTLYWYLQNLGQGPELLIRYENEEAVDDSQLPKDRFSAERLKGVDSTLKIQPAELGDSAVYLCASRTRQVSSYEQYFGPGTRLTVT.

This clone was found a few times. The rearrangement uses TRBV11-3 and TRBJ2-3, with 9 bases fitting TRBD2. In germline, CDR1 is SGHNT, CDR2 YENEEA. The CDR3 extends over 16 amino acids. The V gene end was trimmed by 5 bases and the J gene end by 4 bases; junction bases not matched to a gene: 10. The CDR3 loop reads CASSGGSGRSADTQYF. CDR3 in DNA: TGTGCCAGCAGCGGGGGAAGCGGGAGGTCGGCAGATACGCAGTATTTT.

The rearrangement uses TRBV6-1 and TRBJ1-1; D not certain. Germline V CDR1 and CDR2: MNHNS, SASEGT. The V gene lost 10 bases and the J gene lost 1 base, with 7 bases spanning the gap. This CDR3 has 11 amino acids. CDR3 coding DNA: TGTGCCACCAAGGGGAACACTGAAGCTTTCTTT. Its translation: CATKGNTEAFF.

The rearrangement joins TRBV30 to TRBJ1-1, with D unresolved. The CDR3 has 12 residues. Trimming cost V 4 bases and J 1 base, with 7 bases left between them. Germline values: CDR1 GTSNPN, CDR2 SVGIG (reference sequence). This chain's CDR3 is CAWIPSNTEAFF. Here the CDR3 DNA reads TGTGCCTGGATCCCCTCGAACACTGAAGCTTTCTTT.

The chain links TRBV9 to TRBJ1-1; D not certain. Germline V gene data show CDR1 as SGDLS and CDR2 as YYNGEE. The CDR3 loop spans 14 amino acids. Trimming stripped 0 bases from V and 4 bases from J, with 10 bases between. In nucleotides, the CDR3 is TGTGCCAGCAGCGTAGTCACCACTCCCACTGAAGCTTTCTTT. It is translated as CASSVVTTPTEAFF.

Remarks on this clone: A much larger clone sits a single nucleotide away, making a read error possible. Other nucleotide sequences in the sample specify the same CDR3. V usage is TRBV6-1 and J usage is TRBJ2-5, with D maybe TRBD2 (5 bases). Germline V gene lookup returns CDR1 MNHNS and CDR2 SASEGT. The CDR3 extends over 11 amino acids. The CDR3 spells CASNRGETQYF. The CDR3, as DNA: TGTGCCAGCAATCGGGGAGAGACTCAGTACTTC.

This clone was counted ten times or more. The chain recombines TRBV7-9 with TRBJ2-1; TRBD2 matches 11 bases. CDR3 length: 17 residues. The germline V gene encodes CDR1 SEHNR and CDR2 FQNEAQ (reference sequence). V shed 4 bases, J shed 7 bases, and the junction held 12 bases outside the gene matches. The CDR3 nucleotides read TGTGCCAGCAGCTCGCACCCCCTAGCGGGGGGAACTAATGAGCAGTTCTTC. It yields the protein CASSSHPLAGGTNEQFF. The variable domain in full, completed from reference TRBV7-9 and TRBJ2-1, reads DTGVSQNPRHKITKRGQNVTFRCDPISEHNRLYWYRQTLGQGPEFLTYFQNEAQLEKSRLLSDRFSAERPKGSFSTLEIQRTEQGDSAMYLCASSSHPLAGGTNEQFFGPGTRLTVL.

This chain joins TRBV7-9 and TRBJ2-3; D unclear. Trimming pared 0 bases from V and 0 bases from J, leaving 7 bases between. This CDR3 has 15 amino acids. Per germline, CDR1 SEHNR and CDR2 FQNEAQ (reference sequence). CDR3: CASSLATGSTDTQYF. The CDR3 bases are TGTGCCAGCAGCTTAGCGACGGGTAGCACAGATACGCAGTATTTT.

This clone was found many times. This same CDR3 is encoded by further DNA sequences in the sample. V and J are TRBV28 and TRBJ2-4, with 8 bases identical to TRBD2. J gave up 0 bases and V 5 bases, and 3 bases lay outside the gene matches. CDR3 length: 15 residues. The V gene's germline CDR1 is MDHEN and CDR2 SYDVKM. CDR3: CASSTSGLAKNIQYF. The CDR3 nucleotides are TGTGCCAGCAGTACTAGCGGTCTAGCCAAAAACATTCAGTACTTC.

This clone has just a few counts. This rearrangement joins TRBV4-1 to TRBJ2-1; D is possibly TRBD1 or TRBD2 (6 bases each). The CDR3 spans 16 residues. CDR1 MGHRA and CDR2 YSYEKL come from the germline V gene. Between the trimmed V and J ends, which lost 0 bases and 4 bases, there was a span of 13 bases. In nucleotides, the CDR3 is TGCGCCAGCAGCCAAGAGGAGGGGGGCTTTTACAATGAGCAGTTCTTC. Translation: CASSQEEGGFYNEQFF.

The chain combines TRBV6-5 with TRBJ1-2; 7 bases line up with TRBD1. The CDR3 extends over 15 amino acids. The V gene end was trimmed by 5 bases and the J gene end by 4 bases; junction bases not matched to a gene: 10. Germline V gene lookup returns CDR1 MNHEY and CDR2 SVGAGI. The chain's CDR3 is CASSKTGAFTYGYTF. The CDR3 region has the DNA TGTGCCAGCAGTAAAACAGGGGCTTTTACCTATGGCTACACCTTC.